This T cell receptor (beta chain) was found in a study of shared clonotypes between healthy human individuals. Points from the study as a whole: Relative to memory subsets, naive subsets generally showed larger estimated richness.

V shed 6 bases and J shed 2 bases, with 14 bases lying between them. CDR1 and CDR2 from the germline V gene are SQVTM and ANQGSEA. The CDR3 contains 13 residues. A word on this clone: Antigen unknown.

TCRdb's copy holds only in-frame clones and misses some; the assay was immunoSEQ multiplex PCR. The data hold 2 million to 3 million clones, with over 85% observed a single time. The receptor comes from a young man in good health. Some clones in this sample may be carry-over from other donors' samples. The chain has TRBV29-1 and TRBJ2-7; D ambiguous. Material: naive CD4+ T cells from PBMCs. Documented subset: CD45RA+ positively selected. In nucleotides, the CDR3 is TGCAGCGTCCGCCCCAGGCTAGCCTACGAGCAGTACTTC. Translation gives CSVRPRLAYEQYF.